Below are 22 T cell receptor beta chains sequenced from a single sample in a study of neoadjuvant nivolumab and ipilimumab in lung cancer. The table came from immunoSEQ multiplex PCR; TCRdb's copy has only in-frame clones and leaves some out. The table includes fewer than 20,000 clones, roughly 80% detected once. The sample here was tumor tissue, taken after neoadjuvant nivolumab, alone or with ipilimumab, at or shortly before surgery. The receptors derive from an adult with non-small cell lung cancer.

The CDR3 here is CASSPRTGLNTEAFF. CDR3 DNA: TGTGCCAGCAGTCCTCGGACAGGGCTGAACACTGAAGCTTTCTTT. J is TRBJ1-1 and V is TRBV6-5, with TRBD1 matching over 8 bases. Germline-derived CDR1 and CDR2 are MNHEY and SVGAGI. V lost 5 bases, J lost 0 bases, and 5 bases stayed unmatched. This CDR3 spans 15 amino acids.

The chain uses TRBV6-6 and TRBJ1-1; D call uncertain. The length of the CDR3 is 13 residues. The ends were cut back, 0 bases at V and 7 bases at J, with 9 bases in the middle. The germline gives CDR1 MNHNY, CDR2 SVGAGI (reference sequence). CDR3 nucleotides: TGTGCCAGCAGTTACTCGAGGGAGAATGAAGCTTTCTTT. It specifies CASSYSRENEAFF.

The rearrangement uses TRBV7-9 and TRBJ1-5; D not certain. Trimming cost V 2 bases and J 2 bases, with 4 bases left between them. The CDR3 has 13 amino acids. Germline V gives CDR1 SEHNR, CDR2 FQNEAQ (reference sequence). The chain's CDR3 is CASSLCCNQPQHF. The CDR3 region has the DNA TGTGCCAGCAGCTTATGCTGCAATCAGCCCCAGCATTTT. The full variable domain, in which reference TRBV7-9 and TRBJ1-5 provide the parts outside the CDR3, is DTGVSQNPRHKITKRGQNVTFRCDPISEHNRLYWYRQTLGQGPEFLTYFQNEAQLEKSRLLSDRFSAERPKGSFSTLEIQRTEQGDSAMYLCASSLCCNQPQHFGDGTRLSIL.

CDR3 sequence: CASTGQRNTEAFF. CDR3 nucleotides: TGTGCCAGCACGGGACAAAGGAACACTGAAGCTTTCTTT. This chain links TRBV19 with TRBJ1-1; maybe TRBD1 (6 bases). This CDR3 is 13 amino acids long. The V end lost 9 bases, the J end lost 1 base, and 12 bases lay between the germline ends. CDR1 and CDR2 from the germline V gene are LNHDA and SQIVND (reference sequence).

V gene TRBV15 combines with J gene TRBJ2-7; D unclear. The CDR3 is 15 residues long. Deletions cut 4 bases from V and 5 bases from J, with 18 bases between. Germline V gives CDR1 LNHNV, CDR2 YYDKDF (reference sequence). CDR3 nucleotides: TGTGCCACCAGCACCCGACTTGGTAAGCGAGACGAGCAGTACTTC. Encoded protein: CATSTRLGKRDEQYF. Based on the CDR3 plus reference TRBV15 and TRBJ2-7, the full variable domain is DAMVIQNPRYQVTQFGKPVTLSCSQTLNHNVMYWYQQKSSQAPKLLFHYYDKDFNNEADTPDNFQSRRPNTSFCFLDIRSPGLGDTAMYLCATSTRLGKRDEQYFGPGTRLTVT.

The chain links TRBV15 to TRBJ1-2; D gene unclear. Between the trimmed V and J ends, which lost 2 bases and 5 bases, there was a span of 15 bases. The CDR3 has 15 residues. In germline, CDR1 is LNHNV, CDR2 YYDKDF (reference sequence). CDR3 amino acids: CATSRTADPLYGYTF. The CDR3, as DNA: TGTGCCACCAGCAGAACCGCTGATCCCTTATATGGCTACACCTTC.

The V call is TRBV5-1, the J call TRBJ1-1; D possibly corresponds to TRBD1 (5 bases). CDR1 and CDR2 from the germline V gene are SGHRS and YFSETQ. CDR3 length equals 14 residues. The ends were cut back, 1 base at V and 1 base at J, with 8 bases in the middle. The CDR3 DNA reads as TGCGCCAGCAGCTTGATAGGGGCGAACACTGAAGCTTTCTTT. This codes for CASSLIGANTEAFF. The variable domain in full, with the rest retrieved from reference TRBV5-1 and TRBJ1-1, is KAGVTQTPRYLIKTRGQQVTLSCSPISGHRSVSWYQQTPGQGLQFLFEYFSETQRNKGNFPGRFSGRQFSNSRSEMNVSTLELGDSALYLCASSLIGANTEAFFGQGTRLTVV.

The chain combines TRBV27 with TRBJ1-6; D is uncertain. V was trimmed by 6 bases and J by 7 bases, leaving 10 bases between them. Germline V gene lookup returns CDR1 MNHEY and CDR2 SMNVEV (reference sequence). CDR3 length: 13 amino acids. The CDR3 region is CASSETVNSPLHF. The CDR3 DNA reads TGTGCCAGCAGCGAAACAGTAAATTCACCCCTCCACTTT.

The chain combines TRBV29-1 with TRBJ2-3; unclear D gene. This CDR3 contains 15 residues. Germline CDR1 is SQVTM and CDR2 is ANQGSEA. Trimming pared 0 bases from V and 5 bases from J, leaving 15 bases between. The CDR3 DNA reads TGCAGCGTTGAAGACTCGAGCGCCCCCGGAGATACGCAGTATTTT. It specifies CSVEDSSAPGDTQYF.

This clone was observed a handful of times. The chain uses TRBV5-1 and TRBJ1-5; 10 bases line up with TRBD1. CDR1 SGHRS and CDR2 YFSETQ come from the germline V gene. Trimming cost V 0 bases and J 4 bases; bases outside gene matches: 1. The CDR3 has 15 amino acids. The CDR3 sequence is CASSLGDRGNQPQHF. In DNA, the CDR3 is TGCGCCAGCAGCTTGGGGGACAGGGGAAATCAGCCCCAGCATTTT.

This clone appeared a few times. This sequence joins TRBV4-3 and TRBJ2-3; a possible D gene is TRBD2 (6 bases). Trimming pared 1 base from V and 4 bases from J, leaving 9 bases between. The CDR3 has 14 amino acids. Per germline, CDR1 LGHNA and CDR2 YSLEER. The DNA for the CDR3 is TGCGCCAGCAGCCAAGTGGGGGGAGCAGATACGCAGTATTTT. As protein: CASSQVGGADTQYF.

The rearrangement joins TRBV5-6 to TRBJ2-7; D possibly matches TRBD1 or TRBD2 (5 bases each). The CDR3 is 15 amino acids. Trimming left V 1 base short and J 4 bases short, with 15 bases between. Germline loops: CDR1 SGHDT, CDR2 YYEEEE. The CDR3 DNA is TGTGCCAGCAGCTTGCTCGGGGACGGAAGTTACGAGCAGTACTTC. Translating gives CASSLLGDGSYEQYF. Complete variable domain (other parts from reference TRBV5-6 and TRBJ2-7): DAGVTQSPTHLIKTRGQQVTLRCSPKSGHDTVSWYQQALGQGPQFIFQYYEEEERQRGNFPDRFSGHQFPNYSSELNVNALLLGDSALYLCASSLLGDGSYEQYFGPGTRLTVT.

The rearrangement links TRBV18 to TRBJ2-4; 12 bases line up with TRBD2. The CDR3 runs 15 residues. V dropped 3 bases and J dropped 6; count of bases not matched to a gene: 3. In germline, CDR1 is KGHSH, CDR2 LQKENI. In nucleotides, the CDR3 is TGTGCCAGCTCACCGACTAGCGGGGGACGAAACATTCAGTACTTC. This encodes CASSPTSGGRNIQYF.

The chain carries TRBV5-1 and TRBJ2-5; TRBD1 matches at 8 bases. Germline loops: CDR1 SGHRS, CDR2 YFSETQ. The ends lost 3 bases at V and 2 bases at J; junction bases unmatched: 6. CDR3 length: 15 amino acids. CDR3 protein: CASSYLGQVQETQYF. DNA of the CDR3: TGCGCCAGCAGCTATTTGGGACAGGTACAAGAGACCCAGTACTTC.

This chain links TRBV5-1 with TRBJ2-3, with TRBD2 as a possible D gene (5 bases). This CDR3 is 15 amino acids long. V lost 0 bases and J lost 3, with 11 bases in between. The germline gives CDR1 SGHRS, CDR2 YFSETQ. As DNA, the CDR3 is TGCGCCAGCAGCTTGGACGGGGAATTTACAGATACGCAGTATTTT. Translation: CASSLDGEFTDTQYF.

The chain carries TRBV5-1 and TRBJ1-3, with D possibly TRBD1 on 5 matching bases. The germline V gene encodes CDR1 SGHRS and CDR2 YFSETQ. Between the trimmed V and J ends, which lost 3 bases and 0 bases, there was a span of 16 bases. The CDR3 runs to 17 residues. The CDR3 protein is CASSSGQASSSGNTIYF. CDR3 coding DNA: TGCGCCAGCAGCTCGGGGCAGGCCTCGAGCTCTGGAAACACCATATATTTT.

V is TRBV10-2 and J is TRBJ2-3, with TRBD1 as a possible D gene (6 bases). Trimming stripped 6 bases from V and 1 base from J, with 11 bases between. Germline V CDR1 and CDR2: WSHSY, SAAADI. The CDR3 is made up of 14 amino acids. As DNA, the CDR3 is TGCGCCAGCAGACTCAGGGGAGGCACAGATACGCAGTATTTT. This gives the protein CASRLRGGTDTQYF.

This clone was detected a few times. The gene calls are TRBV27 and TRBJ1-6, with D hard to call. CDR3 size: 17 residues. V lost 0 bases and J lost 0, with 9 bases in between. Germline CDR1 MNHEY, CDR2 SMNVEV (reference sequence). The CDR3 reads CASSLSARSSYNSPLHF. The CDR3 DNA reads TGTGCCAGCAGTTTATCCGCTCGAAGCTCCTATAATTCACCCCTCCACTTT.

The DNA of the CDR3 is TGTGCCAGCAGCGTAGGTATCAGGCCCACAGATACGCAGTATTTT. Protein sequence: CASSVGIRPTDTQYF. V gene TRBV9 combines with J gene TRBJ2-3; no clear D. Germline V gives CDR1 SGDLS, CDR2 YYNGEE. The CDR3 extends over 15 amino acids. V lost 0 bases and J 2 bases, leaving 10 bases between the germline ends.

V and J are TRBV7-2 and TRBJ1-2; D is uncertain. The germline V gene has CDR1 SGHTA and CDR2 FQGNSA. CDR3 length equals 15 residues. Trimming left V 3 bases short and J 3 bases short, with 14 bases between. The CDR3 DNA reads as TGTGCCAGCAGCTTTGGACGGCTGGATGACTATGGCTACACCTTC. Translation: CASSFGRLDDYGYTF.

The chain combines TRBV7-2 with TRBJ2-7; a weak D match, TRBD2 (5 bases). CDR1 SGHTA and CDR2 FQGNSA come from the germline V gene. The CDR3 totals 14 residues. The V gene lost 1 base and the J gene lost 7 bases, with 14 bases spanning the gap. CDR3 sequence (DNA): TGTGCCAGCAGCTTAGTTACGGGGAGAGGGGAGCAGTACTTC. Encoded protein: CASSLVTGRGEQYF.

This clone was detected a few times. V and J are TRBV6-1 and TRBJ2-3; no clear D. Trimming pared 1 base from V and 6 bases from J, leaving 8 bases between. The CDR3 runs 13 residues. Germline values: CDR1 MNHNS, CDR2 SASEGT. The CDR3 is CASSEGSGDTQYF. The CDR3 nucleotides read TGTGCCAGCAGTGAAGGGTCCGGTGATACGCAGTATTTT.